These T cell receptor beta chains were read from a single sample in a study of vaccination and CD4 T cells after COVID-19. Their antigen targets remain unknown. One entry per CDR3 protein results from TCRdb running MiXCR on the PCR reads. The sample includes more than 9,000 distinct CDR3 sequences, 60% to 65% of them seen just once. Sequenced sample: CD4+ T cells from blood, cultured in vitro. Source of these receptors: a human donor who had recovered from COVID-19. The CDR3 runs from the conserved cysteine through the conserved F or W. The D gene is left open where the match is weak. Clone size is stated in some rows and not others, as once, few, many or a class when expanded.

clone_size: large
j_call: TRBJ1-1
v_call: TRBV7-3
d_call: NA
cdr3_nt: TGTGCCAGCAGATTAAGGCCGGAGGGGTTCACTGAAGCTTTCTTT
cdr3_aa: CASRLRPEGFTEAFF

clone_size: NA
j_call: TRBJ1-5
v_call: TRBV24-1
d_call: NA
cdr3_nt: TGTGCCACCAGTGATTTGGACGGTCAGCCCCAGCATTTT
cdr3_aa: CATSDLDGQPQHF

clone_size: few
j_call: TRBJ2-5
v_call: TRBV15
d_call: NA
cdr3_nt: TGTGCCACCAGCAGGGACGAAGAGACCCAGTACTTC
cdr3_aa: CATSRDEETQYF

clone_size: NA
j_call: TRBJ2-7
v_call: TRBV4-1
d_call: TRBD1
cdr3_nt: TGCGCCAGCAGCCAAGATCCCAGGGGGCTTCTCTCCTACGAGCAGTACTTC
cdr3_aa: CASSQDPRGLLSYEQYF

clone_size: NA
j_call: TRBJ1-5
v_call: TRBV30
d_call: TRBD1
cdr3_nt: TGTGCCTGGAGTCGGGGGACAGGGTCCGATCCCCAGCATTTT
cdr3_aa: CAWSRGTGSDPQHF

clone_size: NA
j_call: TRBJ1-1
v_call: TRBV29-1
d_call: NA
cdr3_nt: TGCAGCGTTGGAGTCATGAACACTGAAGCTTTCTTT
cdr3_aa: CSVGVMNTEAFF

clone_size: few
j_call: TRBJ1-2
v_call: TRBV18
d_call: NA
cdr3_nt: TGTGCCAGCTCACCCGGTTCTCGGGACTCCCGGGGCTACACCTTC
cdr3_aa: CASSPGSRDSRGYTF

clone_size: large
j_call: TRBJ2-3
v_call: TRBV6-5
d_call: TRBD2
cdr3_nt: TGTGCCAGCAGTTTGGGCGGGAGCGAAGATACGCAGTATTTT
cdr3_aa: CASSLGGSEDTQYF

clone_size: NA
j_call: TRBJ1-5
v_call: TRBV12-3/TRBV12-4
d_call: NA
cdr3_nt: TGTGCCAGCAGTCGGGAGCAGGGATACCAGCCCCAGCATTTT
cdr3_aa: CASSREQGYQPQHF

clone_size: NA
j_call: TRBJ1-4
v_call: TRBV7-9
d_call: NA
cdr3_nt: TGTGCCAGCAGCGTGACACCTGCAACTAATGAAAAACTGTTTTTT
cdr3_aa: CASSVTPATNEKLFF

clone_size: NA
j_call: TRBJ2-2
v_call: TRBV7-2
d_call: TRBD1
cdr3_nt: TGTGCCAGCAGACCTCGGACAGGAAACACCGGGGAGCTGTTTTTT
cdr3_aa: CASRPRTGNTGELFF

clone_size: few
j_call: TRBJ1-1
v_call: TRBV11-2
d_call: NA
cdr3_nt: TGTGCCAGCAGCTTAGTGGGGGGGAACACTGAAGCTTTCTTT
cdr3_aa: CASSLVGGNTEAFF

clone_size: once
j_call: TRBJ1-1
v_call: TRBV28
d_call: NA
cdr3_nt: TGTGCCAGCGGCCTGTGGATGGGGGGCACTGAAGCTTTCTTT
cdr3_aa: CASGLWMGGTEAFF

clone_size: NA
j_call: TRBJ2-3
v_call: TRBV18
d_call: NA
cdr3_nt: TGTGCCAGCTCACCACTAGCTAGCACAGATACGCAGTATTTT
cdr3_aa: CASSPLASTDTQYF

clone_size: few
j_call: TRBJ1-1
v_call: TRBV7-3
d_call: NA
cdr3_nt: TGTGCCAGCAGCTTAAGCGGGGGTGAAACTGAAGCTTTCTTT
cdr3_aa: CASSLSGGETEAFF

clone_size: few
j_call: TRBJ1-5
v_call: TRBV30
d_call: NA
cdr3_nt: TGTGCCTGGAGACCTTTAGGGGGAGTCGGCAATCAGCCCCAGCATTTT
cdr3_aa: CAWRPLGGVGNQPQHF

clone_size: few
j_call: TRBJ2-1
v_call: TRBV20-1
d_call: TRBD1
cdr3_nt: TGCAGTGCTGCGGGTAGGGGGCCGCGGACCAATGAGCAGTTCTTC
cdr3_aa: CSAAGRGPRTNEQFF

clone_size: NA
j_call: TRBJ2-5
v_call: TRBV7-2
d_call: TRBD2
cdr3_nt: TGTGCCAGCAGCTTAGCGTCAACGGGGGGGCAGGGGACCCAGTACTTC
cdr3_aa: CASSLASTGGQGTQYF

clone_size: few
j_call: TRBJ1-2
v_call: TRBV20-1
d_call: NA
cdr3_nt: TGCAGTGCTGCAACAGGAGCCGGTAGCTATGGCTACACCTTC
cdr3_aa: CSAATGAGSYGYTF

clone_size: NA
j_call: TRBJ1-2
v_call: TRBV5-4
d_call: NA
cdr3_nt: TGTGCCAGCAGCCCCGGGGAGGCGGTATATGGCTACACCTTC
cdr3_aa: CASSPGEAVYGYTF

clone_size: NA
j_call: TRBJ1-5
v_call: TRBV7-6
d_call: NA
cdr3_nt: TGTGCCAGCAGCTTAGACAGCGCGGGTCAGCCCCAGCATTTT
cdr3_aa: CASSLDSAGQPQHF

clone_size: NA
j_call: TRBJ2-5
v_call: TRBV20-1
d_call: TRBD2
cdr3_nt: TGCAGTGCTACAGTGGGGGGGACTCAAGAGACCCAGTACTTC
cdr3_aa: CSATVGGTQETQYF

clone_size: few
j_call: TRBJ2-7
v_call: TRBV6-1
d_call: TRBD2
cdr3_nt: TGTGCCAGCAGTGAAGCGATTTTAGCGGGAGCCTACGAGCAGTACTTC
cdr3_aa: CASSEAILAGAYEQYF

clone_size: NA
j_call: TRBJ1-2
v_call: TRBV2
d_call: TRBD1
cdr3_nt: TGTGCCAGCAGTGAGGAGGAACAGGGGGTCACCTATGGCTACACCTTC
cdr3_aa: CASSEEEQGVTYGYTF

clone_size: few
j_call: TRBJ1-2
v_call: TRBV20-1
d_call: NA
cdr3_nt: TGCAGTGCTAGAGATAATTTTCGGAGAAATGCGGGCTACACCTTC
cdr3_aa: CSARDNFRRNAGYTF

clone_size: NA
j_call: TRBJ2-2
v_call: TRBV10-3
d_call: NA
cdr3_nt: TGTGCCATCGGTTCGGGGAACACCGGGGAGCTGTTTTTT
cdr3_aa: CAIGSGNTGELFF

clone_size: NA
j_call: TRBJ2-5
v_call: TRBV20-1
d_call: NA
cdr3_nt: TGCAGTGCCCCCACCCTCCAAGAGACCCAGTACTTC
cdr3_aa: CSAPTLQETQYF

clone_size: NA
j_call: TRBJ2-5
v_call: TRBV11-2
d_call: NA
cdr3_nt: TGTGCCAGCAGCTTACAGGGGTGGGGAGAGACCCAGTACTTC
cdr3_aa: CASSLQGWGETQYF

clone_size: NA
j_call: TRBJ1-1
v_call: TRBV6-2/TRBV6-3
d_call: TRBD1
cdr3_nt: TGTGCCAGCAGTTACGAACTACAGGGGGCGCCGGACACTGAAGCTTTCTTT
cdr3_aa: CASSYELQGAPDTEAFF

clone_size: NA
j_call: TRBJ1-5
v_call: TRBV6-1
d_call: TRBD1
cdr3_nt: TGTGCCAGCAGTCGGGACAGCTTAAACAATCAGCCCCAGCATTTT
cdr3_aa: CASSRDSLNNQPQHF

clone_size: NA
j_call: TRBJ2-3
v_call: TRBV20-1
d_call: NA
cdr3_nt: TGCAGTGCTGAGCAAGATACGCAGTATTTT
cdr3_aa: CSAEQDTQYF

clone_size: NA
j_call: TRBJ2-7
v_call: TRBV30
d_call: NA
cdr3_nt: TGTGCCTGGAGTTTAGCGACGTCGGAGCAGTACTTC
cdr3_aa: CAWSLATSEQYF

clone_size: NA
j_call: TRBJ1-5
v_call: TRBV6-1
d_call: NA
cdr3_nt: TGTGCCACCCTTTGGGGGGAGCGCGGTCAGCCCCAGCATTTT
cdr3_aa: CATLWGERGQPQHF

clone_size: large
j_call: TRBJ1-5
v_call: TRBV12-3/TRBV12-4
d_call: TRBD1
cdr3_nt: TGTGCCAGCAGTGCCGGGACAGGCAATAATCAGCCCCAGCATTTT
cdr3_aa: CASSAGTGNNQPQHF

clone_size: NA
j_call: TRBJ1-6
v_call: TRBV6-1
d_call: TRBD1
cdr3_nt: TGTGCCACCAGGGGGACAGGGGAAAATTCACCCCTCCACTTT
cdr3_aa: CATRGTGENSPLHF

clone_size: few
j_call: TRBJ2-3
v_call: TRBV7-9
d_call: NA
cdr3_nt: TGTGCCAGCAGCGTCAGTACTACGGGGGTGGCAGATACGCAGTATTTT
cdr3_aa: CASSVSTTGVADTQYF

clone_size: NA
j_call: TRBJ2-1
v_call: TRBV20-1
d_call: TRBD2
cdr3_nt: TGCAGTGCTAGCCGGACTAGCGGGATAGAACAGCAGTTCTTC
cdr3_aa: CSASRTSGIEQQFF

clone_size: NA
j_call: TRBJ1-1
v_call: TRBV25-1
d_call: NA
cdr3_nt: TGTGCCAGCAGTCACCCCGGGGCTGAAGCTTTCTTT
cdr3_aa: CASSHPGAEAFF

clone_size: NA
j_call: TRBJ1-4
v_call: TRBV6-5
d_call: NA
cdr3_nt: TGTGCCAGCAGTTACAGCTCTAATGAAAAACTGTTTTTT
cdr3_aa: CASSYSSNEKLFF

clone_size: once
j_call: TRBJ1-1
v_call: TRBV25-1
d_call: NA
cdr3_nt: TGTGCCAGCATAACGGAATCCAACACTGAAGCTTTCTTT
cdr3_aa: CASITESNTEAFF

clone_size: NA
j_call: TRBJ2-3
v_call: TRBV29-1
d_call: TRBD2
cdr3_nt: TGCAGCGTTGAGCCGGGACTAGTGGGATCAGATACGCAGTATTTT
cdr3_aa: CSVEPGLVGSDTQYF

clone_size: NA
j_call: TRBJ2-1
v_call: TRBV27
d_call: NA
cdr3_nt: TGTGCCAGCAGTTGGGGGGAAGGGAGTGAGCAGTTCTTC
cdr3_aa: CASSWGEGSEQFF

clone_size: NA
j_call: TRBJ1-2
v_call: TRBV20-1
d_call: NA
cdr3_nt: TGCAGTGCTAGAGATTGGGGAGGGTACAACTATGGCTACACCTTC
cdr3_aa: CSARDWGGYNYGYTF

clone_size: NA
j_call: TRBJ2-4
v_call: TRBV27
d_call: NA
cdr3_nt: TGTGCCAGCAGTTTATCCCCGCTACTCCCGGGATTGGGAAACATTCAGTACTTC
cdr3_aa: CASSLSPLLPGLGNIQYF

clone_size: NA
j_call: TRBJ1-1
v_call: TRBV19
d_call: TRBD1
cdr3_nt: TGTGCCACGGACAGGCGAAACACTGAAGCTTTCTTT
cdr3_aa: CATDRRNTEAFF

clone_size: few
j_call: TRBJ2-5
v_call: TRBV7-2
d_call: TRBD1
cdr3_nt: TGTGCCAGCAGGTTCGACAGGGGGCTGTGGGAGACCCAGTACTTC
cdr3_aa: CASRFDRGLWETQYF

clone_size: NA
j_call: TRBJ2-7
v_call: TRBV20-1
d_call: TRBD1
cdr3_nt: TGCAGTGCAGCCCAGGGGGCTCTCAGCTCCTACGAGCAGTACTTC
cdr3_aa: CSAAQGALSSYEQYF

clone_size: few
j_call: TRBJ2-7
v_call: TRBV10-3
d_call: NA
cdr3_nt: TGTGCCACCCAATCAAGGGGAAACCCCTACGAGCAGTACTTC
cdr3_aa: CATQSRGNPYEQYF